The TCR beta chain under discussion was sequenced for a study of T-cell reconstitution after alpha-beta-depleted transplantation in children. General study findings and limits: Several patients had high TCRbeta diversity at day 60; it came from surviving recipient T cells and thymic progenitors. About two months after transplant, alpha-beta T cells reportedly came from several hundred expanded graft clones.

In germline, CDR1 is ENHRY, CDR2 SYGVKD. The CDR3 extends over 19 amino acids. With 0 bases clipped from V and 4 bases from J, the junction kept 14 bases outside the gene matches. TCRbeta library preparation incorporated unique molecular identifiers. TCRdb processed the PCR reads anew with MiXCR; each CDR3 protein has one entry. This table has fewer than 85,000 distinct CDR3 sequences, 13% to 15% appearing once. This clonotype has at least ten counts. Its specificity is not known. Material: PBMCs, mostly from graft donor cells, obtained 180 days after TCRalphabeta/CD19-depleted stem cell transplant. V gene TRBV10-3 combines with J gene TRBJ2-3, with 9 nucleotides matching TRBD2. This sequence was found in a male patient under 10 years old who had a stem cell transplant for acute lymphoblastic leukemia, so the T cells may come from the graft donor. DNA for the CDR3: TGTGCCATCAGTGAGTCGACTGGGGTTAGCGGGAGTAACCCAGATACGCAGTATTTT. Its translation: CAISESTGVSGSNPDTQYF.